The rows below give T cell receptor beta chains drawn from one sample of a study of naive and memory T cell subsets. A single record per CDR3 protein comes from TCRdb applying MiXCR to the 5' RACE reads. Of about 48,000 distinct CDR3 sequences listed, roughly 4.7% were seen once; the top ten hold more than 0.75%. The receptors stem from a female donor in good health. Each CDR3 is given without its conserved first and last residue. The D gene is left open where the match is weak.

D | V | CDR3
NA | TRBV14 | ASSQDGLNTGELF
NA | TRBV20-1 | SARGSYNEQF
TRBD1 | TRBV5-6 | ASSAGQGFAYEQY
TRBD1 | TRBV7-9 | ASSSGTGVREQY
TRBD2 | TRBV12-3/TRBV12-4 | ASSPPTSGTGELF
NA | TRBV12-3/TRBV12-4 | ASSLAGTEKLF
NA | TRBV4-1 | ASSNPTGMNTEAF
NA | TRBV20-1 | SARATGSTEAF
NA | TRBV20-1 | SARGRLGEAF
TRBD1 | TRBV20-1 | SARPGQGNQPQH
TRBD1 | TRBV29-1 | SVARGTGIETQY
NA | TRBV28 | ASTPTHSQGFTGELF
NA | TRBV5-6 | ASSLFRYGDT
TRBD2 | TRBV6-5 | ASSYRSGRDYEQY
TRBD2 | TRBV10-2 | ASRGTSGSHEQF
NA | TRBV5-5 | ASSLGLERETQY
NA | TRBV11-2 | ASSLDLGEQY
NA | TRBV5-1 | ASSRNADTQY
TRBD2 | TRBV12-3/TRBV12-4 | ASKLGTSQSSYNEQF
NA | TRBV20-1 | SVPTSQETQY
NA | TRBV29-1 | SVVGAYEQY
TRBD2 | TRBV29-1 | SVSLDLRELGGEQF
TRBD2 | TRBV7-9 | ASSSGRIPDTQY
NA | TRBV5-1 | ASSLGLYGYT